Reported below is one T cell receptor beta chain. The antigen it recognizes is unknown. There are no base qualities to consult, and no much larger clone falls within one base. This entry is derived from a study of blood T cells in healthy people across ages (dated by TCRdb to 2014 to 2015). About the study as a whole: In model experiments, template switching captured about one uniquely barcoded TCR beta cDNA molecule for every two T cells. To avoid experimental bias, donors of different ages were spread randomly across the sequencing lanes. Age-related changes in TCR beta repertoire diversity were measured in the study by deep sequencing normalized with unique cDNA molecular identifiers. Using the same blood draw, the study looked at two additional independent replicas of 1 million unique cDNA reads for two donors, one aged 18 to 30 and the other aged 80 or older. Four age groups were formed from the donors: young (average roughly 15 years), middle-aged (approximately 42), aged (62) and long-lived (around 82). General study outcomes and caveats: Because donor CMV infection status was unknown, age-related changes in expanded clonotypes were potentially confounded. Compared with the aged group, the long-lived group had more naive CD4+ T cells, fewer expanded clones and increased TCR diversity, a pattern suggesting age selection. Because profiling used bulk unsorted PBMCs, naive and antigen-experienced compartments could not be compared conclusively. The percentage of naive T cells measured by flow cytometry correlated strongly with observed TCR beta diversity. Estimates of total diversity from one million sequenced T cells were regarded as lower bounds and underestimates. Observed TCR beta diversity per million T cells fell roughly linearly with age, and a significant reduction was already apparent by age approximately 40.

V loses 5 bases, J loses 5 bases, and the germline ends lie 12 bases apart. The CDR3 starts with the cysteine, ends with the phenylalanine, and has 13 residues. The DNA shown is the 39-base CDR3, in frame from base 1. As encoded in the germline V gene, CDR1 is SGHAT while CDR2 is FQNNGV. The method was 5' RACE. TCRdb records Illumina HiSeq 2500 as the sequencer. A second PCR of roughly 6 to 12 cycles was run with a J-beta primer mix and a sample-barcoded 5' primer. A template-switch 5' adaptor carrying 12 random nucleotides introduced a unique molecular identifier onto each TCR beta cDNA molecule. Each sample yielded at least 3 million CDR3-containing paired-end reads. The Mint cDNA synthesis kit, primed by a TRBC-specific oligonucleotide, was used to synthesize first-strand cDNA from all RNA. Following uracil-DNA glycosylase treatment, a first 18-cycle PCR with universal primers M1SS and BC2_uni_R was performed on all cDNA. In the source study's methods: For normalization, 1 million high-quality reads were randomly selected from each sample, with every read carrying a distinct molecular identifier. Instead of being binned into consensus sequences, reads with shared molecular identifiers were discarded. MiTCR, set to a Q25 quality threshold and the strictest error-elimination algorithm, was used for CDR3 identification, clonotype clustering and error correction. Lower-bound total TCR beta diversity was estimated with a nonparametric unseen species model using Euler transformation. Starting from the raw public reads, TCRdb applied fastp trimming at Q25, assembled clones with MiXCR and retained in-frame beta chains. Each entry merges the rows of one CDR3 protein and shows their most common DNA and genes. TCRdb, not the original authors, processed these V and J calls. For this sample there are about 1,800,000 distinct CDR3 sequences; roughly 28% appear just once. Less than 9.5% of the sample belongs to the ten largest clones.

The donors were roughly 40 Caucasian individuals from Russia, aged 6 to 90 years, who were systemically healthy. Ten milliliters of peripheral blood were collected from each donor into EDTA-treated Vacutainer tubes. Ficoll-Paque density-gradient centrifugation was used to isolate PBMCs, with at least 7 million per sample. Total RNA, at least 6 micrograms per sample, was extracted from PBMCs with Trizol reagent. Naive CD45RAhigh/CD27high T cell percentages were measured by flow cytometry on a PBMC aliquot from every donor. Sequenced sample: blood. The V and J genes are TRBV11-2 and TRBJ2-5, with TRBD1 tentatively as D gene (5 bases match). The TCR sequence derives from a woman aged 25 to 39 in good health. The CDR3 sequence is CASSVGVSETQYF. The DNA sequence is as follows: TGTGCCAGCAGCGTAGGGGTTTCTGAGACCCAGTACTTC.